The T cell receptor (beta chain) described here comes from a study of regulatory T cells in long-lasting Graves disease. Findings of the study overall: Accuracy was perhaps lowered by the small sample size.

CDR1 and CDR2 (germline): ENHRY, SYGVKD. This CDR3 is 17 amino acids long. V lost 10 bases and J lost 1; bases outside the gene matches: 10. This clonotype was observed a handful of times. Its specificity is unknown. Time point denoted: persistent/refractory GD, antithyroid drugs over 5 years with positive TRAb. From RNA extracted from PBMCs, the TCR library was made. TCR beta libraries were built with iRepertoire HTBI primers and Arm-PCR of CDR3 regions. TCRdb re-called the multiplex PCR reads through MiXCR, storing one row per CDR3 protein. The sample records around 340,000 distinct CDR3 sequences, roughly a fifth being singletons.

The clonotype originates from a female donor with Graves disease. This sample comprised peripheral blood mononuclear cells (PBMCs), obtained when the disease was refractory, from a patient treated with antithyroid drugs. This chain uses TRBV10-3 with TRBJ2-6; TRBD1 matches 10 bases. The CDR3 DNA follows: TGTGCCACTCGACAGGGGGCGGAGTGGTCTGGGGCCAACGTCCTGACTTTC. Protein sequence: CATRQGAEWSGANVLTF.